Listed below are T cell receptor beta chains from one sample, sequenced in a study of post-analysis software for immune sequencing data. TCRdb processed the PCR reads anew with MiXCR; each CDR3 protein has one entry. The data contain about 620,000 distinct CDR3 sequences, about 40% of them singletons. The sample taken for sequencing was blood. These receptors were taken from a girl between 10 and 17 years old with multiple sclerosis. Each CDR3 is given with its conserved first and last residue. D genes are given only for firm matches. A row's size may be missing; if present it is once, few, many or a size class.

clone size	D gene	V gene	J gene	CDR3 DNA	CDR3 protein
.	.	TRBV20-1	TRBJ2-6	TGCAGTGCCGCGGCGGGGTCGGCCAACGTCCTGACTTTC	CSAAAGSANVLTF
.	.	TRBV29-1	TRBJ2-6	TGCAGCGTTGTAGGGGACGGCTTTGGGGCCAACGTCCTGACTTTC	CSVVGDGFGANVLTF
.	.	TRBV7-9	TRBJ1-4	TGTGCCAGCAGCTTTGTGGGTCGGGAAAAACTGTTTTTT	CASSFVGREKLFF
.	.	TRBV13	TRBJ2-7	TGTGCCAGCAGCTTTAGGGAGTTAAACTACGAGCAGTACTTC	CASSFRELNYEQYF
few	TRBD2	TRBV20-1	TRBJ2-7	TGCAGTGCTCCCCTGGGACTAGCGGGAGGCGAGCAGTACTTC	CSAPLGLAGGEQYF
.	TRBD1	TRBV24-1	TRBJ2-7	TGTGCCACCAGTGACTCCAGACAGGGGGCCTACGAGCAGTACTTC	CATSDSRQGAYEQYF
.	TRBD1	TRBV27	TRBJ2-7	TGTGCCAGCAGTCCAAAGACAGGGTCCCTCTACGAGCAGTACTTC	CASSPKTGSLYEQYF
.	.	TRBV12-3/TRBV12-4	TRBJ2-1	TGTGCCAGCAGTTGGGGAGAGACCCAGTTCTTC	CASSWGETQFF
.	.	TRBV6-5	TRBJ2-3	TGTGCCAGCAGTTACTCCCAGGGACCACAGACCACAGATACGCAGTATTTT	CASSYSQGPQTTDTQYF
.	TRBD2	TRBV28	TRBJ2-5	TGTGCCAGCAGTTTACTAGCGGGGGTCCAAGAGACCCAGTACTTC	CASSLLAGVQETQYF
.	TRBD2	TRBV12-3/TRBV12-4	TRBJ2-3	TGTGCCAGCAGTTTAGCTCTAGCGGACCACACAGATACGCAGTATTTT	CASSLALADHTDTQYF